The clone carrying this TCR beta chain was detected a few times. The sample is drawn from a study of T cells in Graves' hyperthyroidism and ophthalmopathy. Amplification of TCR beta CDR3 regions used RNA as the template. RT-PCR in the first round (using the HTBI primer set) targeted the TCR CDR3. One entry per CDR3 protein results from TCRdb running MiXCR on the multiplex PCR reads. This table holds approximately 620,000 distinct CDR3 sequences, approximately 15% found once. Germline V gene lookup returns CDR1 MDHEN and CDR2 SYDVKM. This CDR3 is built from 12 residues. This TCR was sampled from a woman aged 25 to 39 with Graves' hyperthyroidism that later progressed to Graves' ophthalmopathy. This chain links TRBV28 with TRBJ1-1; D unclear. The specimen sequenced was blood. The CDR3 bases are TGTGCGTCGCATAGGGTTAACACTGAAGCTTTCTTT. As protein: CASHRVNTEAFF.